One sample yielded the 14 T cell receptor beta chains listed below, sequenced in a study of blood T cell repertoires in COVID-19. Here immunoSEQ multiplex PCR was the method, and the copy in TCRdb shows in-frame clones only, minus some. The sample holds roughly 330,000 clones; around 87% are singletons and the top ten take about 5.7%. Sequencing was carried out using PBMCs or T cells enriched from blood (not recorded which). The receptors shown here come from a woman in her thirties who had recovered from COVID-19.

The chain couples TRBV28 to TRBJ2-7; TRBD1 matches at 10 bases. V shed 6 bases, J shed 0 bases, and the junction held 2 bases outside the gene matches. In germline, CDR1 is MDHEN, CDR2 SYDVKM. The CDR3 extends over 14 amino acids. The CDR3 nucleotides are TGTGCCAGCAGGGGACAGGGGTACTCCTACGAGCAGTACTTC. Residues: CASRGQGYSYEQYF.

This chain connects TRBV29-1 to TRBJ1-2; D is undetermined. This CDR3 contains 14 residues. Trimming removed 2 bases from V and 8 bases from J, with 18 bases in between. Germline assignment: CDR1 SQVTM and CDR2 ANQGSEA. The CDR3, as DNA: TGCAGCGTTGAACCTATAACTATGGCTACGGGCTACACCTTC. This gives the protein CSVEPITMATGYTF.

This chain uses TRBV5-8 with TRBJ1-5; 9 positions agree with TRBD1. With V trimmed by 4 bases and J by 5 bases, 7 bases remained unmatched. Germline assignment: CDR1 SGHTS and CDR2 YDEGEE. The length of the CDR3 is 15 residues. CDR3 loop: CASSIGTGSDQPQHF. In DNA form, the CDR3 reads TGTGCCAGCAGCATCGGGACAGGGTCCGATCAGCCCCAGCATTTT.

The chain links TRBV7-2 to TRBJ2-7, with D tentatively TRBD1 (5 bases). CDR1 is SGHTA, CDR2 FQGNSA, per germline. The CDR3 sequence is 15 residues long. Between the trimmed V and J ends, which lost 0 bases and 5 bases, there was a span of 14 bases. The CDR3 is CASSLARQPRDEQYF. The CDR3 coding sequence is TGTGCCAGCAGCTTAGCCAGACAGCCCCGGGACGAGCAGTACTTC.

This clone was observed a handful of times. The CDR3 loop is CASSEYLGLVLGEQYF. The CDR3 bases are TGTGCCAGCAGTGAATACTTGGGACTAGTCTTGGGTGAGCAGTACTTC. The J gene is TRBJ2-7, the V gene TRBV6-1; 8 bases are a match to TRBD2. J lost 7 bases, V lost 2 bases, and 13 bases had no gene match. Looked up from germline, CDR1 is MNHNS and CDR2 is SASEGT. The length of the CDR3 is 16 residues.

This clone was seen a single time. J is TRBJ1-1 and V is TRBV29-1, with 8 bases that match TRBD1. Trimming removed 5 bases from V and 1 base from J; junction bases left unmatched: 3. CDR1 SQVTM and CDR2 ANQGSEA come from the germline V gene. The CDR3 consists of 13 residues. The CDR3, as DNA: TGCAGCGTTTTAGGGACAGGGAACACTGAAGCTTTCTTT. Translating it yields CSVLGTGNTEAFF.

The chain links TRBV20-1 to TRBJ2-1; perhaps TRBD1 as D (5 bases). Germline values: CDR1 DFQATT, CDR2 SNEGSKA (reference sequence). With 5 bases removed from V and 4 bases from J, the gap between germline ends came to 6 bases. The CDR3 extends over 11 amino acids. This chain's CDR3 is CSAPGYNEQFF. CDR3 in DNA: TGCAGTGCTCCAGGGTACAATGAGCAGTTCTTC.

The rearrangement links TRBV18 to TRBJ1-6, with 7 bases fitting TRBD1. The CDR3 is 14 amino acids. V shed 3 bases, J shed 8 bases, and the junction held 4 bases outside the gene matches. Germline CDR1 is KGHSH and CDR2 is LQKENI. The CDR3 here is CASSPQGEDSPLHF. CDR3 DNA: TGTGCCAGCTCACCCCAGGGGGAAGATTCACCCCTCCACTTT.

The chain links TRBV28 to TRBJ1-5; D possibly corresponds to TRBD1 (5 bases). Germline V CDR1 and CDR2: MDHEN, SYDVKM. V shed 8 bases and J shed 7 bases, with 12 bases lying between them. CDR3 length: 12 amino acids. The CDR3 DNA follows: TGTGCCAGCGGGTTGGGGGGGCAGCCCCAGCATTTT. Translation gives CASGLGGQPQHF. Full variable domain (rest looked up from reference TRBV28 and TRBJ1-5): DVKVTQSSRYLVKRTGEKVFLECVQDMDHENMFWYRQDPGLGLRLIYFSYDVKMKEKGDIPEGYSVSREKKERFSLILESASTNQTSMYLCASGLGGQPQHFGDGTRLSIL.

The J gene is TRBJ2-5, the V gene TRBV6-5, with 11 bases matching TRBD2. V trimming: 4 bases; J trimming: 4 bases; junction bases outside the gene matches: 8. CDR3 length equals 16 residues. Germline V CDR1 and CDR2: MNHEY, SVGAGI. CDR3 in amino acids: CASSFHSGGASETQYF. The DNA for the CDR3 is TGTGCCAGCAGTTTCCATAGCGGGGGGGCATCAGAGACCCAGTACTTC.

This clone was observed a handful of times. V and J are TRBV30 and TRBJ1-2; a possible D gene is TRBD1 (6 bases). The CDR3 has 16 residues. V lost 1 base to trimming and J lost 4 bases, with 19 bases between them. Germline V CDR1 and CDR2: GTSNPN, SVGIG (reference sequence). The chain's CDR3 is CAWSAGFRGPLYGYTF. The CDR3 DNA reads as TGTGCCTGGAGTGCCGGCTTCAGGGGCCCGCTCTATGGCTACACCTTC.

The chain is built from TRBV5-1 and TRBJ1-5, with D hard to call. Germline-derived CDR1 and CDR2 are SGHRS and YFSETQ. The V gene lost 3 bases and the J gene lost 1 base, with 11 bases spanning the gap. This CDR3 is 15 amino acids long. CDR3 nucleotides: TGCGCCAGCAGCTCCGCAGGATTAAGCAATCAGCCCCAGCATTTT. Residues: CASSSAGLSNQPQHF.

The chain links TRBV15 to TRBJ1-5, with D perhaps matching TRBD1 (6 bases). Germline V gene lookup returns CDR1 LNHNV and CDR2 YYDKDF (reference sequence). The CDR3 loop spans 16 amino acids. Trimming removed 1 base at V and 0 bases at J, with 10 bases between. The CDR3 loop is CATSRGWTDSNQPQHF. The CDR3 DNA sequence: TGTGCCACCAGCAGAGGGTGGACAGATAGCAATCAGCCCCAGCATTTT.

The CDR3 loop is CASSQAPGQPFHQFF. The CDR3 nucleotides read TGTGCCAGCAGCCAAGCCCCGGGACAGCCTTTCCATCAGTTCTTC. The chain has TRBV3-1 (or the pseudogene TRBV3-2) and TRBJ2-1; 7 bases fit TRBD1. The CDR3 loop spans 15 amino acids. Germline V gives CDR1 LGHDT, CDR2 YNNKEL (reference sequence). V lost 1 base, J lost 13 bases, and 13 bases stayed unmatched.